Listed below are T cell receptor beta chains from one sample, sequenced in a study of cytomegalovirus exposure and HLA in healthy donors. Repertoires were generated with immunoSEQ multiplex PCR, while TCRdb's copy carries only in-frame clones and drops some. This sample has some 150,000 clones, with around four fifths found just once. The sample was PBMCs. These receptors were taken from a woman aged 50 to 60 in good health and CMV-seropositive. Each CDR3 is given with its conserved first and last residue. A D gene is named only where the DNA matches it firmly. Clone size is shown for a subset of rows, as once, few, many or a class of expanded clone.

V gene	clone size	J gene	D gene	CDR3 protein	CDR3 DNA
TRBV27	.	TRBJ2-3	.	CASSHSEWGGFTDTQYF	TGTGCCAGCAGTCACTCCGAATGGGGGGGCTTCACAGATACGCAGTATTTT
TRBV2	.	TRBJ2-7	TRBD1	CASSEGQGFVYEQYF	TGTGCCAGCAGTGAAGGACAGGGTTTCGTCTACGAGCAGTACTTC
TRBV27	.	TRBJ2-7	TRBD2	CASRAVVRGDHYEQYF	TGTGCCAGCAGGGCAGTTGTCCGGGGGGACCACTACGAGCAGTACTTC
TRBV10-2	.	TRBJ1-5	TRBD1	CASSPDRASNQPQHF	TGCGCCAGCAGCCCCGACAGGGCCAGCAATCAGCCCCAGCATTTT
TRBV5-1	.	TRBJ1-5	TRBD1	CASSLLGGTQPQHF	TGCGCCAGCAGCTTGTTAGGGGGCACCCAGCCCCAGCATTTT
TRBV7-6	.	TRBJ1-1	TRBD1	CASSHATGLDTEAFF	TGTGCCAGCAGCCACGCGACAGGGTTGGACACTGAAGCTTTCTTT
TRBV30	.	TRBJ2-1	TRBD2	CAWIVRGLAGGSNEQFF	TGTGCCTGGATCGTCCGCGGACTAGCGGGAGGATCCAATGAGCAGTTCTTC
TRBV11-2	.	TRBJ1-2	.	CASNPPGGRASYGYTF	TGTGCCAGCAACCCCCCGGGGGGCCGCGCTTCCTATGGCTACACCTTC
TRBV20-1	.	TRBJ1-1	.	CSANDFTEAFF	TGCAGTGCTAATGACTTTACTGAAGCTTTCTTT
TRBV15	.	TRBJ2-7	.	CATSRGRAEQYF	TGTGCCACCAGCAGAGGGAGGGCCGAGCAGTACTTC
TRBV28	.	TRBJ2-7	.	CASSFRDRTYEQYF	TGTGCCAGCAGTTTCAGAGACAGGACCTACGAGCAGTACTTC
TRBV6-5	.	TRBJ2-2	.	CASSWGQNTGELFF	TGTGCCAGCAGTTGGGGACAGAACACCGGGGAGCTGTTTTTT
TRBV11-1	many	TRBJ2-2	TRBD1	CASRSTRGQGTGELFF	TGTGCCAGCAGGAGTACCCGGGGACAGGGTACCGGGGAGCTGTTTTTT
TRBV5-1	.	TRBJ2-1	TRBD2	CASNFAGDNEQFF	TGCGCCAGCAACTTTGCGGGAGACAATGAGCAGTTCTTC
TRBV19	.	TRBJ1-5	.	CASSIAQLVGARSNQPQHF	TGTGCCAGTAGTATAGCCCAGTTAGTGGGGGCACGAAGCAATCAGCCCCAGCATTTT
TRBV9	.	TRBJ1-3	TRBD1	CASSVGPGGGNTIYF	TGTGCCAGCAGCGTAGGCCCAGGGGGAGGAAACACCATATATTTT
TRBV5-1	.	TRBJ2-2	.	CASRWLEGTGELFF	TGCGCCAGCCGTTGGCTAGAGGGCACCGGGGAGCTGTTTTTT
TRBV7-8	once	TRBJ2-1	TRBD2	CASSLRTSYNEQFF	TGTGCCAGCAGCTTACGGACTAGCTACAATGAGCAGTTCTTC
TRBV11-3	.	TRBJ2-2	.	CASRRSGRYGELFF	TGTGCCAGCAGACGAAGTGGGCGATACGGGGAGCTGTTTTTT
TRBV27	.	TRBJ2-3	.	CASREAGGGGTQYF	TGTGCCAGCAGGGAGGCAGGGGGAGGCGGTACGCAGTATTTT
TRBV27	.	TRBJ1-5	.	CASSPITRGGSNQPQHF	TGTGCCAGCAGCCCTATTACCAGGGGTGGAAGCAATCAGCCCCAGCATTTT
TRBV9	.	TRBJ2-5	TRBD2	CASSVGLAEETQYF	TGTGCCAGCAGCGTAGGACTAGCCGAAGAGACCCAGTACTTC
TRBV7-9	.	TRBJ1-5	.	CASSHSGTFNQPQHF	TGTGCCAGCAGCCACAGTGGCACTTTTAATCAGCCCCAGCATTTT
TRBV5-1	.	TRBJ2-7	TRBD2	CASSSSPGTNSYEQYF	TGCGCCAGCTCCTCTTCGCCCGGGACTAATTCCTACGAGCAGTACTTC
TRBV5-1	.	TRBJ2-1	.	CASSLNPTGSYNEQFF	TGCGCCAGCAGCTTGAACCCGACGGGTTCCTACAATGAGCAGTTCTTC
TRBV27	.	TRBJ2-7	TRBD1	CASSPTPQGKQYF	TGTGCCAGCAGTCCCACCCCACAGGGGAAGCAGTACTTC
TRBV5-5	.	TRBJ1-1	.	CASSLSGGSVEAFF	TGTGCCAGCAGCTTGTCGGGGGGCAGCGTTGAAGCTTTCTTT
TRBV2	.	TRBJ2-1	TRBD1	CATLGQGGNEQFF	TGTGCCACCCTAGGACAGGGGGGGAATGAGCAGTTCTTC
TRBV5-1	.	TRBJ2-1	TRBD2	CASTPLTSGYEQFF	TGCGCCAGCACCCCCCTTACTAGCGGGTATGAGCAGTTCTTC
TRBV6-4	once	TRBJ1-2	TRBD1	CASSAGQGDGYTF	TGTGCCAGCAGTGCGGGACAGGGAGATGGCTACACCTTC
TRBV28	.	TRBJ2-1	TRBD2	CASTFPGLAGDEQFF	TGTGCCAGCACCTTCCCGGGACTAGCGGGAGACGAGCAGTTCTTC
TRBV7-9	.	TRBJ2-2	.	CASSLSIQTGELFF	TGTGCCAGCAGCTTATCGATCCAGACCGGGGAGCTGTTTTTT
TRBV19	.	TRBJ2-2	TRBD1	CASATGYTGELFF	TGTGCCAGTGCGACAGGGTACACCGGGGAGCTGTTTTTT
TRBV6-1	.	TRBJ1-2	TRBD1	CASSFRTGGGYTF	TGTGCCAGCAGTTTCCGGACAGGGGGTGGCTACACCTTC
TRBV7-8	.	TRBJ1-5	.	CASSTPGDGNQPQHF	TGTGCCAGCAGCACTCCAGGGGACGGCAATCAGCCCCAGCATTTT
TRBV19	.	TRBJ2-3	.	CASSIAKSTDTQYF	TGTGCCAGTAGTATTGCGAAGAGCACAGATACGCAGTATTTT
TRBV6-6	.	TRBJ1-2	.	CASSYSSVGQHGGYTF	TGTGCCAGCAGTTATAGTTCTGTGGGGCAGCATGGAGGCTACACCTTC
TRBV5-4	.	TRBJ2-7	TRBD1	CASSLPGQGYEQYF	TGTGCCAGCAGCTTGCCGGGACAGGGTTACGAGCAGTACTTC
TRBV5-1	few	TRBJ2-1	TRBD2	CASSLATSGRYNEQFF	TGCGCCAGCAGCTTAGCAACTAGCGGGCGGTACAATGAGCAGTTCTTC